A selection of T cell receptor beta chains follows, all from one sample in a study of blood T cells in healthy people across ages. TCRdb reprocessed the 5' RACE reads via MiXCR and lists one record per CDR3 protein. The sample has roughly 2 million distinct CDR3 sequences, around half seen once. Sequencing was performed on blood. These receptor sequences come from a woman in her 40s in good health. CDR3s include the opening cysteine and the closing phenylalanine or tryptophan. D genes are given only for firm matches. The size of a clone is reported for some rows only, either as once, few or many, or as a class for expanded clones.

>TRBV20-1|NA|TRBJ2-1|NA
TGCAGTACAATTAGCGAGGGGAGCGATGAGCAGTTCTTC
CSTISEGSDEQFF
>TRBV6-5|few|TRBJ2-3|NA
TGTGCCAGCAGTTACGGTTCGCGCACAGATACGCAGTATTTT
CASSYGSRTDTQYF
>TRBV29-1|NA|TRBJ2-3|NA
TGCAGCGTGGGGGCAAAGTTCGCAGATACGCAGTATTTT
CSVGAKFADTQYF
>TRBV29-1|NA|TRBJ2-5|TRBD1
TGCAGCGTTGAAAAAATGGGGACAGCTTTAATGACCCAGTACTTC
CSVEKMGTALMTQYF
>TRBV28|few|TRBJ2-4|NA
TGTGCCAGCATCCCAGGGACCACCCTTGGCCTAGCCAAAAACATTCAGTACTTC
CASIPGTTLGLAKNIQYF
>TRBV6-1|NA|TRBJ2-2|NA
TGTGCCAGCATCTGGCGGGCGGCGAACACCGGGGAGCTGTTTTTT
CASIWRAANTGELFF
>TRBV20-1|NA|TRBJ1-5|NA
TGCAGTGCTCGAAGCCCCCAGGGAAATCAGCCCCAGCATTTT
CSARSPQGNQPQHF
>TRBV28|NA|TRBJ2-7|NA
TGTGCCAGCAGTCCCCAATGGTTTCCTTTGGACATACGAGAGGCCCAGTACTTC
CASSPQWFPLDIREAQYF
>TRBV29-1|few|TRBJ2-3|NA
TGCAGCGTTTGGTTTACGGACCGTCTCGTAGATACGCAGTATTTT
CSVWFTDRLVDTQYF
>TRBV20-1|many|TRBJ2-3|NA
TGCAGTGCTAGAGTGTTAATGCGGGGGCCCTTGACCACAGATACGCAGTATTTT
CSARVLMRGPLTTDTQYF
>TRBV6-5|NA|TRBJ2-6|NA
TGTGCCAGCAGTCGTAACTCCGGAGGGGCCAACGTCCTGACTTTC
CASSRNSGGANVLTF
>TRBV27|NA|TRBJ2-7|TRBD2
TGTGCCAGCAGCTCCGCGGCTAGCGGGGGAAATGCGGGGGAGCAGTACTTC
CASSSAASGGNAGEQYF
>TRBV20-1|once|TRBJ2-3|TRBD2
TGCAGTGCTATTATAGCGGGGGGGACGGCTAGCACAGATACGCAGTATTTT
CSAIIAGGTASTDTQYF
>TRBV18|NA|TRBJ2-1|TRBD1
TGTGCCAGCTCACCACCTAGACAGGGGATCTACAATGAGCAGTTCTTC
CASSPPRQGIYNEQFF
>TRBV15|NA|TRBJ2-5|NA
TGTGCCACCAGCAGAGATCTTCTGACGCGGGAGACCCAGTACTTC
CATSRDLLTRETQYF
>TRBV10-3|NA|TRBJ1-2|NA
TGTGCCATCAGTGGCGGAGGTAACTATGGCTACACCTTC
CAISGGGNYGYTF
>TRBV6-2/TRBV6-3|few|TRBJ2-5|NA
TGTGCCAGCAGTTACGGAATGAGTGAGACCCAGTACTTC
CASSYGMSETQYF
>TRBV28|NA|TRBJ2-7|NA
TGTGCCAGCGGCCAGACTCTCGTGCCTTACGAGCAGTACTTC
CASGQTLVPYEQYF
>TRBV10-3|NA|TRBJ2-7|NA
TGTGCCATCGCGGAGGGGGGGCAGGGAAGCTCCTACGAGCAGTACTTC
CAIAEGGQGSSYEQYF
>TRBV5-1|NA|TRBJ2-7|NA
TGCGCCAGCAGCTTTCAACGGGACAACTACGAGCAGTACTTC
CASSFQRDNYEQYF
>TRBV4-2|NA|TRBJ2-6|NA
TGTGCCAGCAGCCCGGAACAGAGGACTGGGGCCAGCGTCCTGACTTTC
CASSPEQRTGASVLTF
>TRBV6-1|NA|TRBJ2-3|NA
TGTGCCAGCAGCGATCCCAGGGGAGCGCCAGGGGACACAGATACGCAGTATTTT
CASSDPRGAPGDTDTQYF
>TRBV7-2|NA|TRBJ2-7|NA
TGTGCCAGCAGCCTACGTTTGAGAAACGAGCAGTACTTC
CASSLRLRNEQYF
>TRBV6-6|NA|TRBJ2-3|NA
TGTGCCAGCAGTTTCGGGACGAAGGGTCCTGATACGCAGTATTTT
CASSFGTKGPDTQYF
>TRBV28|NA|TRBJ1-5|NA
TGTGCCAGCAGCCGACGACCGATAAGTATAGGCAATCAGCCCCAGCATTTT
CASSRRPISIGNQPQHF
>TRBV12-3/TRBV12-4|NA|TRBJ2-3|NA
TGTGCCAGCCCCAAGGGCTGCAGGGGTAGCACAGATACGCAGTATTTT
CASPKGCRGSTDTQYF
>TRBV20-1|NA|TRBJ2-5|TRBD1
TGCAGTGCTCCCGACAGGGCTATGAGGGAGACCCAGTACTTC
CSAPDRAMRETQYF
>TRBV29-1|NA|TRBJ2-1|NA
TGCAGCGTAGCAAGGGGCTACAATGAGCAGTTCTTC
CSVARGYNEQFF
>TRBV25-1|few|TRBJ1-2|NA
TGTGCCAGCAGTGTTCAAGGGGCGGGTGGCTACACCTTC
CASSVQGAGGYTF
>TRBV4-2|NA|TRBJ2-3|TRBD2
TGTGCCAGCAGCCACTCACGGGACTACACAGATACGCAGTATTTT
CASSHSRDYTDTQYF
>TRBV28|NA|TRBJ2-7|NA
TGTGCCGGCAGCGGACAGGAAGGACTACGCGAGCAGTACTTC
CAGSGQEGLREQYF
>TRBV5-5|NA|TRBJ2-4|NA
TGTGCCAGCAGCTTTCTAGGGGGGAATATAGCCAAAAACATTCAGTACTTC
CASSFLGGNIAKNIQYF
>TRBV7-2|NA|TRBJ2-5|TRBD2
TGTGCCAGCAGATTCTGGGGCGGGGGGCAAGAGACCCAGTACTTC
CASRFWGGGQETQYF
>TRBV12-3/TRBV12-4|few|TRBJ1-2|NA
TGTGCCAGCAGCTACCTTTACTATGGCTACACCTTC
CASSYLYYGYTF
>TRBV20-1|NA|TRBJ2-3|TRBD1
TGCAGTGCTCCCCGCTACTCCCCTCAGGGGGCAAATACGCAGTATTTT
CSAPRYSPQGANTQYF
>TRBV6-2/TRBV6-3|once|TRBJ2-7|TRBD2
TGTGCCACCCTTAGCGGGGGGACATCCCACAATGAGCAGTACTTC
CATLSGGTSHNEQYF
>TRBV6-5|NA|TRBJ2-3|NA
TGTGCCAGCAGTCCCCTCAGGGGACTGGCAGATACGCAGTATTTT
CASSPLRGLADTQYF
>TRBV27|NA|TRBJ2-1|TRBD2
TGTGCCAGCAGTTTATTGCGGGGGGGACCATGGGTAGGCCATGAGCAGTTCTTC
CASSLLRGGPWVGHEQFF
>TRBV28|NA|TRBJ2-7|NA
TGTGCCAGCAGCCTAGCACCGGGACCGAAGCAGTACTTC
CASSLAPGPKQYF
>TRBV7-2|NA|TRBJ2-7|NA
TGTGCCAGCAGCCCAGGGATAAGCTCCTACGAGCAGTACTTC
CASSPGISSYEQYF
>TRBV4-1|NA|TRBJ1-5|TRBD1
TGCGCCAGCAGCCAACTGACGGGACAGAATCAGCCCCAGCATTTT
CASSQLTGQNQPQHF
>TRBV4-1|many|TRBJ2-5|TRBD2
TGCGCCAGCAGCCAAGTCGGCGGGGGCCAAGAGACCCAGTACTTC
CASSQVGGGQETQYF
>TRBV2|few|TRBJ2-1|NA
TGTGCCAGCACGGGACAGGGGGGACTAGCGGCCTACAATGAGCAGTTCTTC
CASTGQGGLAAYNEQFF
>TRBV4-2|NA|TRBJ2-1|TRBD2
TGTGCCAGCAGCCAAGGGAGCGGGGGGGCCTGGAATGAGCAGTTCTTC
CASSQGSGGAWNEQFF
>TRBV4-2|NA|TRBJ2-1|NA
TGTGCCAGCAGCCAAGAGGGGACCTACCCGAATGAGCAGTTCTTC
CASSQEGTYPNEQFF
>TRBV20-1|few|TRBJ2-3|TRBD2
TGCAGTGCCCCCCCAGCGGGGGCCTCGGATACGCAGTATTTT
CSAPPAGASDTQYF
>TRBV5-1|NA|TRBJ2-6|TRBD1
TGCGCCAGCAGCATCCTCCGGGACAGCGACTCTGGGGCCGACGTCCTGACTTTC
CASSILRDSDSGADVLTF
>TRBV29-1|few|TRBJ1-2|NA
TGCAGCGTTAGCGACGGAGACTACACCTTC
CSVSDGDYTF
>TRBV3-1|NA|TRBJ2-1|NA
TGTGCCAGCAGCCAAGAAGGGATATACAATGAGCAGTTCTTC
CASSQEGIYNEQFF
>TRBV7-2|NA|TRBJ2-3|NA
TGTGCCAGCAGCTCAGATCGGATCACAGATACGCAGTATTTT
CASSSDRITDTQYF